This T cell receptor (beta chain) is drawn from a study of preoperative IRX-2 immunotherapy in early breast cancer. Trimming left V 6 bases short and J 0 bases short, with 12 bases between. Germline assignment: CDR1 MDHEN and CDR2 SYDVKM. This CDR3 is 15 amino acids long. Libraries were prepared by immunoSEQ multiplex PCR; TCRdb keeps only in-frame clonotypes and omits some of them. The sample shows roughly 93,000 clones, about nine tenths of them seen only once. Noted treatment: preoperative locoregional IRX-2 cytokine immunotherapy. Sequences were derived from tumor tissue, sampled after IRX-2 immunotherapy. This clonotype was obtained from a human donor with breast cancer. The chain joins TRBV28 to TRBJ1-3; no firm D call. CDR3 DNA sequence: TGTGCCAGCAGGACGGGCACCAACTCTGGAAACACCATATATTTT. Its protein product is CASRTGTNSGNTIYF.